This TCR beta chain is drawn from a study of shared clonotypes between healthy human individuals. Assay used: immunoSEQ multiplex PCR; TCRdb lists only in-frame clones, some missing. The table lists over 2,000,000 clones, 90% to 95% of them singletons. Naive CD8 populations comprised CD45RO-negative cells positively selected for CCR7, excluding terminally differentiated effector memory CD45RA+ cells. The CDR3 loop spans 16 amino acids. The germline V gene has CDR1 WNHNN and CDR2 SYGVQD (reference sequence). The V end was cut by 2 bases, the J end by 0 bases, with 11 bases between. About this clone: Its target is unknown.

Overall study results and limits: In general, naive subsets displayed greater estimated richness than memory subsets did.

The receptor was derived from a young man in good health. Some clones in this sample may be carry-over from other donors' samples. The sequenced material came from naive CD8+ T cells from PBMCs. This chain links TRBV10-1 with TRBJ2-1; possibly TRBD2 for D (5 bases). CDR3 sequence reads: CASSERGLSSYNEQFF. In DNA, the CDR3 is TGCGCCAGCAGTGAGAGAGGGTTGAGCTCCTACAATGAGCAGTTCTTC.